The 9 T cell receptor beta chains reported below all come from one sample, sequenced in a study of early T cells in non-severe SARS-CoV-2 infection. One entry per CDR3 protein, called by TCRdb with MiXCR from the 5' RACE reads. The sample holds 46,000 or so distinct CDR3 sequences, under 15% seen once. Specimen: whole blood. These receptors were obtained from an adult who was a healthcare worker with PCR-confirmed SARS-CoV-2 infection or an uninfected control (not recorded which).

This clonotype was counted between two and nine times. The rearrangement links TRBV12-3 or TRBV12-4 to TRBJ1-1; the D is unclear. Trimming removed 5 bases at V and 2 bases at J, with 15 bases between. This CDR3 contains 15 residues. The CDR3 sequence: CASSPQQSGNTEAFF. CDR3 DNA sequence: TGTGCCAGCAGTCCTCAACAGTCCGGCAACACTGAAGCTTTCTTT.

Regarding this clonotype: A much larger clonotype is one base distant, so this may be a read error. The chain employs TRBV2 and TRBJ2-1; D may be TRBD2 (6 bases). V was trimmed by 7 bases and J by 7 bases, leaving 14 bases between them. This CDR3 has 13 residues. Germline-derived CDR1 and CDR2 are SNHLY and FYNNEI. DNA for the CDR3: TGTGCCAGCACACCGGGGGTTCAGAATGAGCAGTTCTTC. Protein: CASTPGVQNEQFF.

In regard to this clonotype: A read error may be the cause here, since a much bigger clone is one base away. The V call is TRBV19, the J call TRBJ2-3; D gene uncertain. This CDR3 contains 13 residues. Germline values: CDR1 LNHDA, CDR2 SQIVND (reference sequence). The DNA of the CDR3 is TGTGTCAGTAGTATAACACCCCAAAATACGCAGTATTTT. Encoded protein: CVSSITPQNTQYF.

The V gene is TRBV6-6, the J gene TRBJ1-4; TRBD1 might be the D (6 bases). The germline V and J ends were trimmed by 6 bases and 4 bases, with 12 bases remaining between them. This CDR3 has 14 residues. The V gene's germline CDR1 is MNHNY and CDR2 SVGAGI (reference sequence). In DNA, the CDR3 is TGTGCCAGCAGCCCACAGGGAGGTAATGAAAAACTGTTTTTT. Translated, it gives CASSPQGGNEKLFF.

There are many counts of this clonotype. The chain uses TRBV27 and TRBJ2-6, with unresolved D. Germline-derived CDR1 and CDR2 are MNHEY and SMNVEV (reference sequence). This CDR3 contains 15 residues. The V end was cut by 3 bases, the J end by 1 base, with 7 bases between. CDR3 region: CASSFRFSGANVLTF. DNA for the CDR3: TGTGCCAGCAGTTTTCGGTTTTCTGGGGCCAACGTCCTGACTTTC.

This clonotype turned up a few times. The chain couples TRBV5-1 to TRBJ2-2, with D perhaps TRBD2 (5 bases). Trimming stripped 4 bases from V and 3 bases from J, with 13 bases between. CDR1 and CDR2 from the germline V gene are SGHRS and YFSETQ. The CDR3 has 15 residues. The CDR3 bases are TGCGCCAGCAGCCTAGGCCGGACTCACACCGGGGAGCTGTTTTTT. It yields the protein CASSLGRTHTGELFF.

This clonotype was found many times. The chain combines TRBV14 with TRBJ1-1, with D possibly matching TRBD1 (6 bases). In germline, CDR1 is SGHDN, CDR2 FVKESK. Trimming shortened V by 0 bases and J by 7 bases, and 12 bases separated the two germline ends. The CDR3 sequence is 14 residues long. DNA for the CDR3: TGTGCCAGCAGCCAAGAATCGGGACATGATGAAGCTTTCTTT. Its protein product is CASSQESGHDEAFF. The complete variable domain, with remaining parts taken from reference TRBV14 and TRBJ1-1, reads EAGVTQFPSHSVIEKGQTVTLRCDPISGHDNLYWYRRVMGKEIKFLLHFVKESKQDESGMPNNRFLAERTGGTYSTLKVQPAELEDSGVYFCASSQESGHDEAFFGQGTRLTVV.

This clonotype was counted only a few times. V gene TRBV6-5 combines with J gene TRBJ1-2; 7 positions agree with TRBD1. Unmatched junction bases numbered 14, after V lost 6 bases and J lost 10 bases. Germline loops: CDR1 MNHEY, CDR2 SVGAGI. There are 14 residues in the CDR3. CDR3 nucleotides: TGTGCCAGCAGGCTCAGACAGGGCGCTTTGTTCTACACCTTC. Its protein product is CASRLRQGALFYTF.

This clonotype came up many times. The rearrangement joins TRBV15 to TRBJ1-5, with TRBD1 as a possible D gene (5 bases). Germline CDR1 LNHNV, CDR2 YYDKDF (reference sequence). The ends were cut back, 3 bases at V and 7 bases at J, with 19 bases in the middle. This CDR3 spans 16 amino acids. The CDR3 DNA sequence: TGTGCCACCAGCAGTTCACTACAGGTTCCGAAGCAGCCCCAGCATTTT. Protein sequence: CATSSSLQVPKQPQHF. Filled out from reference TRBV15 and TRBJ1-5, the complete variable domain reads DAMVIQNPRYQVTQFGKPVTLSCSQTLNHNVMYWYQQKSSQAPKLLFHYYDKDFNNEADTPDNFQSRRPNTSFCFLDIRSPGLGDTAMYLCATSSSLQVPKQPQHFGDGTRLSIL.